Each of the 17 T cell receptor beta chains below was sequenced from the same sample in a study of CD8 T cells in Susac syndrome. RNA was extracted with the RNeasy kit, and a quantity of about 0.5 to 1 ug was reverse transcribed using random hexamers. TCRdb itself ran the immunoSEQ multiplex PCR reads through MiXCR, one entry per CDR3 protein. Of around 200,000 distinct CDR3 sequences listed, roughly 94% were seen once; the top ten hold 0.08% to 0.11%. Sequenced input: CD4+ T cells from PBMCs. All receptors derive from a human donor in good health.

The genes are TRBV5-8 and TRBJ2-5, with 7 nucleotides matching TRBD2. The ends lost 4 bases at V and 3 bases at J; junction bases unmatched: 6. CDR1 and CDR2 from the germline V gene are SGHTS and YDEGEE. The CDR3 covers 14 residues. CDR3 DNA: TGTGCCAGCAGCCTCCCGGGGAGGGAAGAGACCCAGTACTTC. The encoded protein is CASSLPGREETQYF.

This clonotype has a single count. The CDR3 bases are TGCAGTGCTAGAGGTGGCCTGCGGAACACAGATACGCAGTATTTT. This gives the protein CSARGGLRNTDTQYF. The chain employs TRBV20-1 and TRBJ2-3; D call uncertain. The CDR3 contains 15 residues. Per germline, CDR1 DFQATT and CDR2 SNEGSKA (reference sequence). V was trimmed by 1 base and J by 2 bases, leaving 13 bases between them.

The chain couples TRBV27 to TRBJ2-3, with 7 bases that match TRBD1. V lost 3 bases and J lost 5; bases outside the gene matches: 11. This CDR3 has 16 residues. Germline assignment: CDR1 MNHEY and CDR2 SMNVEV (reference sequence). The CDR3 DNA follows: TGTGCCAGCAGTTTTGTAAACAGGGGCCGTGGAGATACGCAGTATTTT. Translating it yields CASSFVNRGRGDTQYF.

The rearrangement uses TRBV7-8 and TRBJ2-2, with a weak D call TRBD2 (5 bases). The germline CDR1 and CDR2 sequences are SGHVS and FQNEAQ. V was cut by 6 bases and J by 7 bases, with 21 bases left in between. The CDR3 runs 16 residues. Here the CDR3 DNA reads TGTGCCAGCAGTCTCTTGGAGTCGGGGTTTGGCGGGGAGCTGTTTTTT. This codes for CASSLLESGFGGELFF. Based on the CDR3 plus reference TRBV7-8 and TRBJ2-2, the full variable domain is GAGVSQSPRYKVAKRGQDVALRCDPISGHVSLFWYQQALGQGPEFLTYFQNEAQLDKSGLPSDRFFAERPEGSVSTLKIQRTQQEDSAVYLCASSLLESGFGGELFFGEGSRLTVL.

The genes are TRBV12-3 or TRBV12-4 and TRBJ1-1; D unresolved. The V gene lost 3 bases and the J gene lost 9 bases, with 5 bases spanning the gap. The CDR3 extends over 10 amino acids. This chain's CDR3 is CASSFEKAFF. In DNA, the CDR3 is TGTGCCAGCAGTTTTGAGAAAGCTTTCTTT.

The V call is TRBV12-3 or TRBV12-4, the J call TRBJ2-2; D is unresolved. The CDR3 covers 13 residues. Trimming took 5 bases from V and 7 from J, leaving 11 bases between them. As DNA, the CDR3 is TGTGCCAGCAGTCCTACTGTTCTCGGGGAGCTGTTTTTT. This sequence encodes CASSPTVLGELFF.

The chain employs TRBV20-1 and TRBJ1-5; maybe TRBD1 (5 bases). Trimming took off 3 bases at V and 5 bases at J, with 11 bases between the two ends. Germline V CDR1 and CDR2: DFQATT, SNEGSKA (reference sequence). CDR3 length: 13 amino acids. CDR3 in DNA: TGCAGTGCTAGGGGGGACGCAGATCAGCCCCAGCATTTT. It codes for CSARGDADQPQHF.

The chain combines TRBV27 with TRBJ2-7, with TRBD1 matching 9 bases. This CDR3 is 15 amino acids long. V lost 4 bases to trimming and J lost 8 bases; unmatched junction nucleotides: 12. Germline CDR1 and CDR2: MNHEY and SMNVEV (reference sequence). CDR3 coding DNA: TGTGCCAGCAGTTCCAACCGGGACAGGGAGTGTAAGCAGTACTTC. It translates to CASSSNRDRECKQYF.

This chain links TRBV20-1 with TRBJ2-7; TRBD2 is a possible D gene (5 bases). Germline CDR1 and CDR2: DFQATT and SNEGSKA (reference sequence). With 4 bases removed from V and 3 bases from J, the gap between germline ends came to 10 bases. The length of the CDR3 is 12 residues. The CDR3 DNA reads as TGCAGTGCTATAAAGGAGGACTACGAGCAGTACTTC. Translated: CSAIKEDYEQYF.

In its sample, this clonotype was seen once. The V gene is TRBV5-1, the J gene TRBJ2-1; 9 positions agree with TRBD2. The germline V gene has CDR1 SGHRS and CDR2 YFSETQ. The CDR3 totals 17 residues. V was pared by 2 bases and J by 7 bases, with 13 bases of the junction left unmatched. For the CDR3, the DNA is TGCGCCAGCAGCTTAAGACTAGCGGCCGGGCTACGGAATGAGCAGTTCTTC. Amino acid sequence: CASSLRLAAGLRNEQFF.

This chain uses TRBV19 with TRBJ2-1; the match to TRBD1 covers 12 bases. Germline trimming cut 5 bases from V and 3 bases from J; bases unmatched to any gene: 14. Germline V CDR1 and CDR2: LNHDA, SQIVND (reference sequence). The CDR3 covers 19 residues. The CDR3 nucleotides read TGTGCCAGTAGTCAGACCGGGACAGGGGGCCCCCTTCTCTACAATGAGCAGTTCTTC. Its translation is CASSQTGTGGPLLYNEQFF. Complete variable domain (other parts from reference TRBV19 and TRBJ2-1): DGGITQSPKYLFRKEGQNVTLSCEQNLNHDAMYWYRQDPGQGLRLIYYSQIVNDFQKGDIAEGYSVSREKKESFPLTVTSAQKNPTAFYLCASSQTGTGGPLLYNEQFFGPGTRLTVL.

This sequence joins TRBV29-1 and TRBJ1-2; D gene uncertain. V was cut by 6 bases and J by 3 bases, with 14 bases left in between. The CDR3 has 13 residues. Per germline, CDR1 SQVTM and CDR2 ANQGSEA. The CDR3 region has the DNA TGCAGCGTGTACAGAATCGATTACTATGGCTACACCTTC. Its translation: CSVYRIDYYGYTF.

The chain couples TRBV20-1 to TRBJ2-7, with TRBD2 as a possible D gene (6 bases). CDR3 length: 14 residues. Germline-derived CDR1 and CDR2 are DFQATT and SNEGSKA (reference sequence). V was shortened by 3 bases and J by 5 bases, with 17 bases between the two germline ends. The CDR3 sequence: CSASTGLPADEQYV. The CDR3 nucleotides read TGCAGTGCTAGCACGGGACTCCCCGCGGACGAGCAGTACGTC.

The chain has TRBV18 and TRBJ2-1; D gene ambiguous. The CDR3 has 12 amino acids. V gave up 4 bases and J gave up 6 bases, with 7 bases separating them. Germline CDR1 reads KGHSH; CDR2 reads LQKENI. The CDR3 sequence is CASSLESNEQFF. For the CDR3, the DNA is TGTGCCAGCTCACTTGAGAGCAATGAGCAGTTCTTC. Drawing the rest from reference TRBV18 and TRBJ2-1, the complete variable domain is NAGVMQNPRHLVRRRGQEARLRCSPMKGHSHVYWYRQLPEEGLKFMVYLQKENIIDESGMPKERFSAEFPKEGPSILRIQQVVRGDSAAYFCASSLESNEQFFGPGTRLTVL.

The genes are TRBV3-1 and TRBJ2-5; TRBD1 matches at 7 bases. The junction had 6 bases not matched to a gene; V was cut back by 1 base and J by 4 bases. Germline lookup yields CDR1 LGHDT and CDR2 YNNKEL (reference sequence). There are 15 residues in the CDR3. CDR3 in amino acids: CASSQGRQGLETQYF. The CDR3 region has the DNA TGTGCCAGCAGCCAAGGGAGACAGGGTTTAGAGACCCAGTACTTC.

This clonotype was recorded only once. The chain combines TRBV7-9 with TRBJ2-1; 13 bases agree with TRBD2. CDR1 is SEHNR and CDR2 is FQNEAQ in the germline V gene (reference sequence). The length of the CDR3 is 14 residues. V lost 3 bases, J lost 9 bases, and 2 bases stayed unmatched. The CDR3 is CASSLGLAGSEQFF. CDR3 DNA sequence: TGTGCCAGCAGCTTGGGACTAGCGGGAAGTGAGCAGTTCTTC.

This sequence joins TRBV6-5 and TRBJ2-6; D may match TRBD1 or TRBD2 (5 bases each). Germline CDR1 reads MNHEY; CDR2 reads SVGAGI. V lost 2 bases and J 0 bases, leaving 11 bases between the germline ends. CDR3 length: 17 amino acids. The CDR3 sequence is CASSYRGPASGANVLTF. The CDR3 DNA reads TGTGCCAGCAGTTACCGGGGCCCTGCCTCTGGGGCCAACGTCCTGACTTTC.